The subject of this entry is one TCR beta chain. Its antigen is currently not known. Nothing much larger sits one base from this clone, and base qualities are not available. The sample is drawn from a study of technical replicates of blood from a few donors (dated by TCRdb to about 2017). Including the terminal cysteine and phenylalanine, the CDR3 comprises 15 residues. CDR3 DNA only is kept here, 45 bases in frame from base 1. The V and J ends are trimmed by 0 bases and 7 bases, leaving 14 bases between them. CDR1 and CDR2 are drawn from the germline V gene: SGHRS, YFSETQ. The library came from the immunoSEQ multiplex PCR assay. TCRdb carries this immuneACCESS record with in-frame sequences only. Its versions omit some clonotypes, under half of them owing to an unresolved V gene in the studies checked, with the rest unexplained. The sample contains 75,000 to 95,000 clones, about 94% of them found a single time. The biggest ten clones account for less than 0.3% of the sample.

Material for sequencing was T cells isolated from PBMCs. Recombination linked TRBV5-1 to TRBJ2-1; the D gene cannot be named for sure. This TCR was sampled from a human donor in good health. In nucleotides, the sequence is TGCGCCAGCAGCTTGGAACCCTCCCAACAGAATGAGCAGTTCTTC. It encodes CASSLEPSQQNEQFF.